The clone carrying this TCR beta chain was detected only a few times. In germline, CDR1 is SNHLY, CDR2 FYNNEI. The CDR3 contains 12 residues. The ends were cut back, 3 bases at V and 7 bases at J, with 9 bases in the middle. This entry belongs to a study of cytomegalovirus exposure and HLA in healthy donors. It was with 60 Vbeta and 13 Jbeta primers that the PCR ran. This table comes from immunoSEQ multiplex PCR, and its TCRdb copy is limited to in-frame clones, with some not included. In the table there are approximately 160,000 clones, roughly four fifths of which are singletons. Sampled while nominally healthy, donors likely had unrecorded immune exposures.

The gene calls are TRBV2 and TRBJ2-5; D remains ambiguous. The sample comprised PBMCs. This clonotype originated in a man aged 18 to 29 in good health and CMV-seronegative. The CDR3 spells CASSDWSGTQYF. CDR3 bases: TGTGCCAGCAGTGATTGGTCAGGGACCCAGTACTTC.